This T cell receptor beta chain came from a study of shared clonotypes between healthy human individuals. Cells designated naive CD8 were CD45RO-negative and were positively selected for CCR7, with terminally differentiated effector memory CD45RA+ cells excluded. The germline V gene encodes CDR1 SEHNR and CDR2 FQNEAQ (reference sequence). After removal of 5 bases from V and 3 bases from J, the junction contained 4 bases not matched to a gene. The CDR3 runs 14 residues. Here immunoSEQ multiplex PCR was the method, and the copy in TCRdb shows in-frame clones only, minus some. The sample shows hundreds of thousands of clones, roughly 96% of them seen only once. Regarding the study as a whole: Represented diversity (both genetic and exposure-history) was limited by the small number of donors. The naive CD4 repertoires of several donors were compared, and roughly 5% of clonotypes were shared.

Comment on this clone: The antigen is not known.

Sequencing was performed on naive CD8+ T cells sorted from blood. The TCR sequence derives from a woman in her thirties in good health. The rearrangement uses TRBV7-9 and TRBJ2-7; 10 bases are a match to TRBD2. The CDR3 spells CASSPGLADYEQYF. The CDR3 DNA is TGTGCCAGCAGCCCCGGACTAGCGGACTACGAGCAGTACTTC. The full variable domain, with the rest looked up from reference TRBV7-9 and TRBJ2-7, is DTGVSQNPRHKITKRGQNVTFRCDPISEHNRLYWYRQTLGQGPEFLTYFQNEAQLEKSRLLSDRFSAERPKGSFSTLEIQRTEQGDSAMYLCASSPGLADYEQYFGPGTRLTVT.